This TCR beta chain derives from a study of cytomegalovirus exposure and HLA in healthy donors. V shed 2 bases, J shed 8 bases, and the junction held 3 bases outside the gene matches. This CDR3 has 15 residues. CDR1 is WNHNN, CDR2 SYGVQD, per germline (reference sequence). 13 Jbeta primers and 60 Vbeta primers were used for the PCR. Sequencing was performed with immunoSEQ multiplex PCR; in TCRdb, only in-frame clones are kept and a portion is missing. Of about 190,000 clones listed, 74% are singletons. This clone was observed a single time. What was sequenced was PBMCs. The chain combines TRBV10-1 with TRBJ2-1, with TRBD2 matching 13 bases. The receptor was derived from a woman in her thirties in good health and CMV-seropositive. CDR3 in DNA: TGCGCCAGCAGTGAGGGACTAGCGGGAGCGGATGAGCAGTTCTTC. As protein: CASSEGLAGADEQFF.